The next 12 T cell receptor beta chains were all read from a single sample in a study of neurological immune-mediated disorders. Via MiXCR, TCRdb re-called the 5' RACE reads, giving one row per CDR3 protein. Among 35,000 to 40,000 distinct CDR3 sequences listed, 6% to 8.5% were seen once. The specimen sequenced was PBMCs. Receptors originate from a woman aged 40 to 49 in good health.

The table lists this clonotype with many counts. This chain joins TRBV4-3 and TRBJ2-1; D might be TRBD2 (5 bases). This CDR3 has 15 amino acids. From germline, CDR1 is LGHNA and CDR2 YSLEER. V lost 3 bases and J 8 bases, leaving 17 bases between the germline ends. The CDR3 bases are TGCGCCAGCAGCCATGGCGCCCCCCCCGGGGATGAGCAGTTCTTC. Encoded protein: CASSHGAPPGDEQFF.

This clonotype was observed many times. This rearrangement joins TRBV2 to TRBJ2-7; 7 bases agree with TRBD2. From germline, CDR1 is SNHLY and CDR2 FYNNEI. The CDR3 loop spans 14 amino acids. V gave up 6 bases and J gave up 5 bases; unmatched junction bases: 10. CDR3 sequence reads: CASRLAEKGNEQYV. The CDR3 nucleotides are TGTGCCAGCAGGCTAGCGGAGAAGGGAAACGAGCAGTACGTC.

This rearrangement joins TRBV4-2 to TRBJ2-2; 7 bases agree with TRBD1. Per the germline V gene, CDR1 is LGHNA and CDR2 is YNFKEQ. The CDR3 has 17 residues. V trimming: 0 bases; J trimming: 9 bases; junction bases outside the gene matches: 13. The CDR3: CASSQDQNRGATRELFF. In DNA form, the CDR3 reads TGTGCCAGCAGCCAAGATCAGAACAGGGGAGCGACCAGGGAGCTGTTTTTT.

V is TRBV10-3 and J is TRBJ2-1, with 11 bases aligning to TRBD2. The CDR3 spans 17 residues. Germline V gene lookup returns CDR1 ENHRY and CDR2 SYGVKD. With 7 bases clipped from V and 8 bases from J, the junction kept 16 bases outside the gene matches. The CDR3, as DNA: TGTGCCATCACCTCGGCGGGACTAGCGGTGGGGGGGGATGAGCAGTTCTTC. Amino acids: CAITSAGLAVGGDEQFF.

Notes on this clonotype: Just one base apart from a much larger clone, this may be a read error. The CDR3: CASSYSGGCENEQFF. In nucleotides, the CDR3 is TGTGCCAGCAGTTACTCCGGGGGGTGCGAAAATGAGCAGTTCTTC. This chain joins TRBV6-2 or TRBV6-3 and TRBJ2-1; 7 bases are shared with TRBD2. Looked up from germline, CDR1 is MNHEY and CDR2 is SVGEGT. With 0 bases clipped from V and 7 bases from J, the junction kept 6 bases outside the gene matches. The CDR3 extends over 15 amino acids.

This clonotype was recorded many times. This chain connects TRBV9 to TRBJ1-6, with D tentatively TRBD1 (5 bases). The ends were cut back, 4 bases at V and 7 bases at J, with 12 bases in the middle. The CDR3 is 14 amino acids. From germline, CDR1 is SGDLS and CDR2 YYNGEE. CDR3 residues: CASSLRDHNSPLHF. Here the CDR3 DNA reads TGTGCCAGCAGCCTCCGGGACCACAATTCACCCCTCCACTTT.

In its sample, this clonotype was seen many times. The V call is TRBV11-2, the J call TRBJ2-5; TRBD1 or TRBD2 may be the D gene (5 bases each). CDR3 size: 14 residues. Germline V gene lookup returns CDR1 SGHAT and CDR2 FQNNGV. The germline V and J ends were trimmed by 9 bases and 3 bases, with 17 bases remaining between them. The CDR3 sequence: CASGSYGAKETQYF. CDR3 bases: TGTGCCAGTGGCTCCTACGGGGCCAAAGAGACCCAGTACTTC.

The chain employs TRBV18 and TRBJ1-2; D gene ambiguous. The germline V gene encodes CDR1 KGHSH and CDR2 LQKENI. V was cut by 3 bases and J by 0 bases, with 5 bases left in between. CDR3 length equals 13 residues. The CDR3 coding sequence is TGTGCCAGCTCACCTCCAGCTAACTATGGCTACACCTTC. Translated: CASSPPANYGYTF.

This clonotype occurred many times. The chain employs TRBV5-1 and TRBJ2-1; 11 nucleotides align to TRBD2. This CDR3 region has 16 residues. V shed 4 bases, J shed 11 bases, and the junction held 14 bases outside the gene matches. Germline lookup yields CDR1 SGHRS and CDR2 YFSETQ. As DNA, the CDR3 is TGCGCCAGCAGCCCCGGGACTAGCGGTGAGAACGCTCAGCAGTTCTTC. This codes for CASSPGTSGENAQQFF.

Ten or more counts support this clonotype. The chain joins TRBV20-1 to TRBJ2-3; 8 nucleotides line up with TRBD2. J gave up 1 base and V 3 bases, and 0 bases lay outside the gene matches. Germline loops: CDR1 DFQATT, CDR2 SNEGSKA (reference sequence). The CDR3 is 13 residues long. CDR3 coding DNA: TGCAGTGCTAGGACTAGCGGCACAGATACGCAGTATTTT. Translation gives CSARTSGTDTQYF.

At least ten counts were recorded for this clonotype. V usage is TRBV20-1 and J usage is TRBJ2-2, with a weak D call TRBD2 (5 bases). The CDR3 has 14 amino acids. Germline V gene data show CDR1 as DFQATT and CDR2 as SNEGSKA (reference sequence). V lost 0 bases and J lost 1, with 6 bases in between. This CDR3 is CSAREGGNTGELFF. The CDR3 nucleotides read TGCAGTGCTAGAGAAGGAGGGAACACCGGGGAGCTGTTTTTT.

This clonotype has only a few counts. The CDR3 loop is CASSLFGLAGEYQETQYF. The CDR3 DNA reads as TGTGCCAGCAGTTTATTTGGACTAGCGGGAGAGTACCAAGAGACCCAGTACTTC. The chain combines TRBV28 with TRBJ2-5; 13 nucleotides match TRBD2. V shed 1 base, J shed 0 bases, and the junction held 5 bases outside the gene matches. Germline-derived CDR1 and CDR2 are MDHEN and SYDVKM. The CDR3 spans 18 residues.